This TCR beta chain was recovered during a study of tumor-infiltrating lymphocytes in primary liver carcinoma (dated by TCRdb to about 2017). Background for the entire study: Hepatocellular carcinoma (four) or combined HCC and intrahepatic cholangiocarcinoma (one) was present in the five patients, who were three men and two women aged 30 to 69 years. The five patients had tumors staged T1-T3 N0M0, with maximum diameters ranging from roughly 4.2 to 11 cm. Roughly 3.65 to 7.13 million productive TCRbeta reads were obtained per sample, and no significant difference in read depth was found between tissue types. Across five regions of each liver tumor, along with adjacent normal tissue and blood, the study brought together TCRbeta repertoire sequencing, expression microarrays and whole-exome sequencing. A total of some 35 specimens from 5 patients underwent TCRbeta repertoire sequencing, comprising around 25 tumor regions, 5 adjacent noncancerous liver tissues and 5 peripheral blood samples. The roughly 27 tumor region samples were profiled with Agilent mRNA microarrays so that TCRbeta repertoire diversity could be related to the local molecular phenotype. Repertoires from technical replicates were highly reproducible, with mean shared-clone rates approximately 0.92 and correlation coefficients above 0.95.

TCRbeta-specific cDNA was reverse-transcribed from around 500 ng total RNA using a constant-region primer and ProtoScript II reverse transcriptase. TCRbeta libraries were built with three nested multiplex PCR rounds, a slightly modified ARM-PCR procedure. Each of the first two PCR rounds ran for approximately 11 cycles and used multiplex TRBV1-TRBV30 forward primers together with a Cbeta reverse primer. A final 25-cycle PCR with Deep VentR polymerase added sample barcodes and Illumina adapters. Before sequencing, amplicons between 200 and 500 bp were purified from gel using a QIAquick gel extraction kit. The TCRbeta amplicons were sequenced with 250-bp paired-end reads on an Illumina HiSeq 2500. The authors' analysis ran thus. Quality trimming of reads was performed with Trimmomatic v0.33, and paired reads were merged with FLASH v1.2.11 so that full CDR3 sequences could be recovered. MiGEC v1.2.1b assigned V, D and J germline segments to the rearranged TCRbeta sequences. Clonotype statistics and Shannon-Wiener diversity indices were calculated with VDJtools v1.0.0. To reduce sampling bias, subsequent analyses other than the diversity analysis used only the 250 most abundant clonotypes in each sample. The public reads were reanalyzed by TCRdb: fastp trimming at Q25, MiXCR alignment, in-frame beta chains only. Rows merge per CDR3 protein into single entries with the most common DNA and genes. None of the V and J calls come from the authors' own analysis; TCRdb made them. The sample table shows fewer than 250,000 distinct CDR3 sequences, and around 81% are seen once. Jointly, the top ten make up roughly 20% of the sample.

Including the terminal cysteine and phenylalanine, the CDR3 comprises 14 residues. Only the CDR3 part of the read is kept: 42 bases, read in frame from the first base. Reading the germline V gene gives CDR1 SGHDT and CDR2 YYEEEE. To note about this clonotype: What antigen it recognizes has not been identified. An end of the junction differs from the germline gene, which may be a read error.

Without any cell sorting, total RNA and DNA were co-extracted from about 20-30 mg of bulk tissue using the AllPrep DNA/RNA mini kit. Between November 2015 and March 2016, roughly five patients in China with histopathologically diagnosed primary liver carcinoma had their tumors surgically resected. Patients had chronic HBV infection and were treatment-naive at sampling. Each tumor was sampled at five spatially separated regions: the superior, inferior, left-lateral and right-lateral poles and the tumor centre. According to histology, viable tumor cells made up more than 80% of every tumor sample. Fresh tumor and adjacent tissue pieces were bisected, with one half stored in RNAlater at -80 degrees C and the other half sent for histology. Overall results and qualifications from the work: Only a few patients were included in the study, and the authors note that the findings should be validated in a larger study. Bulk unsorted samples precluded comparing CD4+ and CD8+ T cell repertoires. Only the TCR beta chain was sequenced, so true repertoire diversity is likely underestimated because unpaired alpha chains were not captured. Compared with blood, tumors had a significantly larger share of the repertoire taken up by the top 250 clones (p = 0.039). Repertoire overlap was found to be higher between tumor regions (mean roughly 36%) than between tumor-adjacent (around 17%) or tumor-blood (around 15%) pairs, consistent with antigen-driven expansion. Just about 7.5-25% of top clones turned up in all five regions of a tumor, which suggests spatial heterogeneity among tumor-infiltrating T cells.

The origin of this receptor is a man between 35 and 55 years old with primary liver carcinoma and hepatitis B virus infection. The chain couples TRBV5-6 to TRBJ2-3; 8 bases in between match TRBD1. The sequenced sample consisted of tumor tissue from primary liver carcinoma. The DNA sequence is given as TGTGCCAGCAGCTTGCAGGGGGCTACAGATATGCAGTATTTT. Its protein product is CASSLQGATDMQYF. Full variable domain (CDR3 extended with the reference TRBV5-6 and TRBJ2-3 proteins): DAGVTQSPTHLIKTRGQQVTLRCSPKSGHDTVSWYQQALGQGPQFIFQYYEEEERQRGNFPDRFSGHQFPNYSSELNVNALLLGDSALYLCASSLQGATDMQYFGPGTRLTVL.